One sample yielded the 19 T cell receptor beta chains listed below, sequenced in a study of CD8 T cells in ankylosing spondylitis. Via MiXCR, TCRdb re-called the 5' RACE reads, giving one row per CDR3 protein. The sample has hundreds of thousands of distinct CDR3 sequences; roughly 12% are singletons. The antigens these receptors bind are not known. Overall study results and limits: A TCR beta motif of eight or nine highly homologous variants seemed to mark ankylosing spondylitis blood.

The sequenced sample was blood, either unsorted or a sorted T cell fraction (not recorded which). The receptors shown here come from a male donor with ankylosing spondylitis.

The V call is TRBV4-1, the J call TRBJ2-7, with D tentatively TRBD1 (6 bases). The CDR3 loop spans 14 amino acids. Looked up from germline, CDR1 is MGHRA and CDR2 is YSYEKL. V shed 4 bases and J shed 1 base, with 11 bases lying between them. CDR3 sequence (DNA): TGCGCCAGCAGCCTAGCCGACAGGTCCTACGAGCAGTACTTC. Its protein is CASSLADRSYEQYF.

In this sample, this clonotype turned up a few times. The chain joins TRBV28 to TRBJ1-6; 7 bases line up with TRBD1. V was clipped by 5 bases and J by 4 bases; unmatched bases: 2. This CDR3 comprises 14 residues. Germline CDR1 is MDHEN and CDR2 is SYDVKM. In DNA, the CDR3 is TGTGCCAGCAGTGGGGGACAGTATAATTCACCCCTCCACTTT. Translation gives CASSGGQYNSPLHF.

Many counts were recorded for this clonotype. This chain uses TRBV7-2 with TRBJ2-5; D unclear. The CDR3 length is 13 residues. Trimming removed 4 bases from V and 5 bases from J, with 11 bases in between. Germline V lookup: CDR1 SGHTA, CDR2 FQGNSA. CDR3 in DNA: TGTGCCAGCAGCTCCCGTCGTTCGGAGACCCAGTACTTC. Translated: CASSSRRSETQYF.

This clonotype has only one observation. J is TRBJ2-3 and V is TRBV6-6; tentatively, D is TRBD1 (6 bases). Germline V gene data show CDR1 as MNHNY and CDR2 as SVGAGI (reference sequence). The V and J ends lost 5 bases and 10 bases respectively, with 22 bases between them. The CDR3 runs to 15 residues. CDR3 loop: CASSTGSPGQGAQYF. DNA of the CDR3: TGTGCCAGCAGTACAGGGAGCCCAGGCCAGGGAGCGCAGTATTTT.

The rearrangement uses TRBV11-3 and TRBJ2-3; D is unclear. CDR1 and CDR2 from the germline V gene are SGHNT and YENEEA. CDR3 size: 14 residues. V was pared by 6 bases and J by 3 bases, with 13 bases between. The CDR3 region has the DNA TGTGCCAGCAGACAGACTTTAGGAACAGATACGCAGTATTTT. It translates to CASRQTLGTDTQYF.

The chain has TRBV4-3 and TRBJ1-2; 12 bases are a match to TRBD1. Unmatched junction bases numbered 7, after V lost 3 bases and J lost 8 bases. The CDR3 is 15 residues long. Germline V CDR1 and CDR2: LGHNA, YSLEER. The CDR3 spells CASSQTGTGGWGYTF. CDR3 bases: TGCGCCAGCAGCCAGACCGGGACAGGGGGCTGGGGCTACACCTTC.

The rearrangement links TRBV7-2 to TRBJ1-2; weak D call: TRBD1 (5 bases). CDR3 length: 14 residues. The V and J ends lost 5 bases and 3 bases respectively, with 13 bases between them. Looked up from germline, CDR1 is SGHTA and CDR2 is FQGNSA. The CDR3 nucleotides are TGTGCCAGCAGCGCGGCCGGGGGGGACTATGGCTACACCTTC. Translation gives CASSAAGGDYGYTF.

This rearrangement joins TRBV11-2 to TRBJ1-6; D might be TRBD1 (6 bases). V was cut by 0 bases and J by 5 bases, with 8 bases left in between. This CDR3 comprises 15 residues. CDR1 and CDR2 from the germline V gene are SGHAT and FQNNGV. This CDR3 reads CASSLEGADNSPLHF. CDR3 nucleotide sequence: TGTGCCAGCAGCTTAGAGGGGGCCGATAATTCACCCCTCCACTTT.

This clonotype was seen more than once but under ten times. The rearrangement links TRBV10-2 to TRBJ2-7; 10 nucleotides align to TRBD2. The V gene end was trimmed by 1 base and the J gene end by 3 bases; junction bases not matched to a gene: 6. This CDR3 region has 16 residues. Germline assignment: CDR1 WSHSY and CDR2 SAAADI. The CDR3 nucleotides are TGCGCCAGCAGTGAGTTTTGGAGACTAGCGGGCTACGAGCAGTACTTC. Its translation: CASSEFWRLAGYEQYF.

The table lists this clonotype with many counts. The genes are TRBV12-3 or TRBV12-4 and TRBJ2-5; the D call may be TRBD1 or TRBD2 (5 bases each). V was cut by 2 bases and J by 4 bases, with 11 bases left in between. CDR3 length: 14 residues. Written as DNA, the CDR3 is TGTGCCAGCAGTTTACTCACAGGAGGAGAGACCCAGTACTTC. As protein: CASSLLTGGETQYF.

This sequence joins TRBV20-1 and TRBJ2-5; perhaps TRBD1 as D (6 bases). The CDR3 runs 13 residues. Between the trimmed V and J ends, which lost 6 bases and 2 bases, there was a span of 13 bases. Germline values: CDR1 DFQATT, CDR2 SNEGSKA (reference sequence). The CDR3 loop is CSAPQGGQETQYF. The CDR3 bases are TGCAGTGCCCCACAGGGTGGGCAAGAGACCCAGTACTTC.

There are many counts of this clonotype. The chain links TRBV29-1 to TRBJ1-2; TRBD1 is a possible D gene (5 bases). Between the trimmed V and J ends, which lost 7 bases and 6 bases, there was a span of 12 bases. There are 11 residues in the CDR3. The germline V gene encodes CDR1 SQVTM and CDR2 ANQGSEA. CDR3 coding DNA: TGCAGCGCGACCCAGGGTGATGGCTACACCTTC. It yields the protein CSATQGDGYTF.

The chain combines TRBV28 with TRBJ2-2; 8 nucleotides align to TRBD1. The CDR3 has 16 amino acids. Trimming took 2 bases from V and 4 from J; bases not matched to a gene: 6. Looked up from germline, CDR1 is MDHEN and CDR2 is SYDVKM. DNA of the CDR3: TGTGCCAGCAGTTTAGTGGGACAGGCAAGCACCGGGGAGCTGTTTTTT. Amino acids: CASSLVGQASTGELFF.

The sample holds many counts of this clonotype. The V call is TRBV7-2, the J call TRBJ2-3, with D uncertain. Germline CDR1 reads SGHTA; CDR2 reads FQGNSA. The ends were cut back, 5 bases at V and 1 base at J, with 10 bases in the middle. The CDR3 runs 14 residues. CDR3 nucleotides: TGTGCCAGCAGCCCAGGACCGCGCACAGATACGCAGTATTTT. It translates to CASSPGPRTDTQYF.

This clonotype has only a few counts. The CDR3 sequence: CASSGGQSYEQYF. DNA of the CDR3: TGTGCCAGCAGCGGGGGACAGTCCTACGAGCAGTACTTC. The chain uses TRBV6-6 and TRBJ2-7; D might be TRBD1 (7 bases). In germline, CDR1 is MNHNY, CDR2 SVGAGI (reference sequence). The CDR3 has 13 residues. V was clipped by 6 bases and J by 1 base, with 10 bases between them.

The chain joins TRBV7-2 to TRBJ2-7; D is perhaps TRBD2 (6 bases). CDR1 and CDR2 (germline): SGHTA, FQGNSA. V was pared by 5 bases and J by 4 bases, with 15 bases between. The CDR3 is made up of 14 amino acids. The CDR3 nucleotides read TGTGCCAGCAGCCGGGCGGGGCTAGAATACGAGCAGTACTTC. Encoded protein: CASSRAGLEYEQYF.

This clonotype was seen a few times. The chain uses TRBV20-1 and TRBJ2-7; D remains ambiguous. This CDR3 contains 14 residues. The V gene lost 3 bases and the J gene lost 1 base, with 13 bases spanning the gap. Germline V lookup: CDR1 DFQATT, CDR2 SNEGSKA (reference sequence). This chain's CDR3 is CSASRPSSSYEQYF. The CDR3 DNA follows: TGCAGTGCTAGTAGGCCATCGTCATCCTACGAGCAGTACTTC.

This clonotype was picked up many times. V usage is TRBV5-5 and J usage is TRBJ1-5; D gene unclear. In germline, CDR1 is SGHKS, CDR2 YYEKEE (reference sequence). V was trimmed by 0 bases and J by 7 bases, leaving 11 bases between them. This CDR3 has 14 amino acids. The CDR3 spells CASSLEGKNQPQHF. The CDR3 DNA reads TGTGCCAGCAGCTTGGAAGGGAAGAACCAGCCCCAGCATTTT.

This clonotype was recorded at least ten times. The chain carries TRBV7-2 and TRBJ2-7; D call uncertain. The V end lost 3 bases, the J end lost 2 bases, and 14 bases lay between the germline ends. Per the germline V gene, CDR1 is SGHTA and CDR2 is FQGNSA. The CDR3 sequence is 15 residues long. The CDR3 coding sequence is TGTGCCAGCAGCTTTCGCCGCAGCCTAGCCTACGAGCAGTACTTC. Its translation: CASSFRRSLAYEQYF.